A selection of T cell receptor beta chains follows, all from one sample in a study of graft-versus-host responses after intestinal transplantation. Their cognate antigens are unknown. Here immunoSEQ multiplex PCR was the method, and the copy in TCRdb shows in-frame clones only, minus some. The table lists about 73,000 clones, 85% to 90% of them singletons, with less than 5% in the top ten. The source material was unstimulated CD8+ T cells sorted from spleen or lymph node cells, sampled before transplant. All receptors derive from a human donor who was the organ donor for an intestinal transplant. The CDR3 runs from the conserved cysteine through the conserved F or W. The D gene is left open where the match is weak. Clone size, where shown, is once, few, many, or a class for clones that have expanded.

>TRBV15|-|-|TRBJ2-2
TGTGCCACCAGTAAGGGGACGGGGGCCGGGGAGCTGTTTTTT
CATSKGTGAGELFF
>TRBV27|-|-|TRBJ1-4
TGTGCCAGCAGTTTACGACCCTTCGGGGAAAAACTGTTTTTT
CASSLRPFGEKLFF
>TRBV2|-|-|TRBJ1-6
TGTGCCAGCAGTGAAGCGAGCTCACCACCCCTCCACTTT
CASSEASSPPLHF
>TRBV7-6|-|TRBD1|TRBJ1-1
TGTGCCAGCAGCCTACTACAGGGGTCGGAATCTGAAGCTTTCTTT
CASSLLQGSESEAFF
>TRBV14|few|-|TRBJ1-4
TGTGCCAGCAGCCCCCACAGAAATGAAAAACTGTTTTTT
CASSPHRNEKLFF
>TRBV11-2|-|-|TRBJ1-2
TGTGCCAGCAGCTTAGAGTTGACAGGATCAGATGGCTACACCTTC
CASSLELTGSDGYTF
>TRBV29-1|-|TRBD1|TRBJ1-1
TGCAGCGCTCTTCCCGGACAGGGGACTGAAGCTTTCTTT
CSALPGQGTEAFF
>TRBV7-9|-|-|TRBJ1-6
TGTGCCAGCAGCTTGGCCGGAGGGAATTCACCCCTCCACTTT
CASSLAGGNSPLHF
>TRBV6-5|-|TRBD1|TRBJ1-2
TGTGCCAGCAGTTACTCGGGACAGAGTGGCTACACCTTC
CASSYSGQSGYTF
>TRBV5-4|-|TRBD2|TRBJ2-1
TGTGCCAGCAGCTTGGCCCTGGGACTAAGCTACAATGAGCAGTTCTTC
CASSLALGLSYNEQFF
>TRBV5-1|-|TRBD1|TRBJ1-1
TGCGCCAGCAGCCCATATCCGGGACAGGAGGAAGCTAACACTGAAGCTTTCTTT
CASSPYPGQEEANTEAFF
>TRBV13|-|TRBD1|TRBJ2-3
TGTGCCAGCAGCCCCAAGGACAGGGGGGACGCAGATACGCAGTATTTT
CASSPKDRGDADTQYF
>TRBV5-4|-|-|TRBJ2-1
TGTGCCAGCAGCTTGTTATGGGGGCAAGTCGGCAATGAGCAGTTCTTC
CASSLLWGQVGNEQFF
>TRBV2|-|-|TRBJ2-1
TGTGCCAGCAGTCGAACAGGGGGGGTTCTTATGAATGAGCAGTTCTTC
CASSRTGGVLMNEQFF
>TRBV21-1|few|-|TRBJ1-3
TGTGCCAGCAGCAGGGGGGACTCAGATGGAAACACCATATATTTT
CASSRGDSDGNTIYF
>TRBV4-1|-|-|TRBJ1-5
TGCGCCAGCAGCCAAGACAGACTTAGCAATCAGCCCCAGCATTTT
CASSQDRLSNQPQHF
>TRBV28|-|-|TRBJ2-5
TGTGCCAGCAGGTCCTTCCAGGGGCACCAAGAGACCCAGTACTTC
CASRSFQGHQETQYF
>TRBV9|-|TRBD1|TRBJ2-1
TGTGCCAGCAGCCAGGGGGACGGTCCCTACAATGAGCAGTTCTTC
CASSQGDGPYNEQFF
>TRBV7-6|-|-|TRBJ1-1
TGTGCCAGCAGCAAAAGACGAAAGGGTGGAGGGGACACTGAAGCTTTCTTT
CASSKRRKGGGDTEAFF
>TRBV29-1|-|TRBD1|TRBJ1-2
TGCAGCGTGGGGGACAGGTCCTATGGCTACACCTTC
CSVGDRSYGYTF
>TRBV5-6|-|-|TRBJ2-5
TGTGCCAGCGTCTCACAGTGGGAGCAAGAGACCCAGTACTTC
CASVSQWEQETQYF
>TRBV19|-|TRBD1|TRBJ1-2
TGTGCCAGTGCTGGACAGGGGGTTGGTGGCTACACCTTC
CASAGQGVGGYTF
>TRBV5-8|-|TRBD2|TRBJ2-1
TGTGCCAGCAGCCACCGACAGGGCCTAGCGGGGAGCAATGAGCAGTTCTTC
CASSHRQGLAGSNEQFF
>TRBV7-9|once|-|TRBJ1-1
TGTGCCAGCAGCTTAGGTCGGACTGTGAACACTGAAGCTTTCTTT
CASSLGRTVNTEAFF
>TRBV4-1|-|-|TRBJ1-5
TGCGCCAGCAGCCAAGATGGGGGGGGCAATCAGCCCCAGCATTTT
CASSQDGGGNQPQHF
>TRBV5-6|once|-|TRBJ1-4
TGTGCCAGCAGCTACGACAGGATTAATGAAAAACTGTTTTTT
CASSYDRINEKLFF
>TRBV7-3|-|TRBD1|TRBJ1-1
TGTGCCAGCAGCTCATATCACAGGGGGCAAGCTTTCTTT
CASSSYHRGQAFF
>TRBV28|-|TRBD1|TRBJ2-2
TGTGCCAGCAGTTTAACAGGGGAGAACACCGGGGAGCTGTTTTTT
CASSLTGENTGELFF
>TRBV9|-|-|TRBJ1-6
TGTGCCAGCAGCGCAGGACAGCTATACCAAATCTATAATTCACCCCTCCACTTT
CASSAGQLYQIYNSPLHF
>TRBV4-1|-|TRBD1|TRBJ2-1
TGCGCCAGCAGCCCGGACAGGGGGGCCTACAATGAGCAGTTCTTC
CASSPDRGAYNEQFF
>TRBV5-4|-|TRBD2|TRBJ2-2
TGTGCCAGCAGCTTTAGCGGGGGTATCGGGGAGCTGTTTTTT
CASSFSGGIGELFF
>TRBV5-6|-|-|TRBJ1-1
TGTGCCAGCAGCTTCGGGACACTGAATACTGAAGCTTTCTTT
CASSFGTLNTEAFF
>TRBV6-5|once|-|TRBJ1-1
TGTGCCAGCAGTTACTCCCTAGGAATCTCTGAAGCTTTCTTT
CASSYSLGISEAFF
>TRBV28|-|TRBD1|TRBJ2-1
TGTGCCAGCAGTACTACAGGGGGGACCGACTACTACAATGAGCAGTTCTTC
CASSTTGGTDYYNEQFF
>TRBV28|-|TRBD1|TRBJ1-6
TGTGCCAGCAGTTTCGGAGGGGGCGCGACACCCCTCCACTTT
CASSFGGGATPLHF
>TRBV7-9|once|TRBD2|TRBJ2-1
TGTGCCAGCAGCTTTGCGGGGGGGTTCTATGAGCAGTTCTTC
CASSFAGGFYEQFF
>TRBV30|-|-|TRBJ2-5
TGTGCCTGGAGTCCCCGTGCGGGGCTGGGGTTAGAGACCCAGTACTTC
CAWSPRAGLGLETQYF
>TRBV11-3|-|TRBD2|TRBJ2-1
TGTGCCAGCAGCCTCGGGGGGGACTACAATGAGCAGTTCTTC
CASSLGGDYNEQFF
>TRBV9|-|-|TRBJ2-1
TGTGCCAGCAGCGTAGAGCCTAGCACGGGTAATGAGCAGTTCTTC
CASSVEPSTGNEQFF
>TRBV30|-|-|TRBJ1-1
TGTGCCTGGGCCCCGGGGGACACTGAAGCTTTCTTT
CAWAPGDTEAFF
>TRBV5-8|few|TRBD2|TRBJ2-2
TGTGCCAGCAGCTTGGATCTAGCGGGGGGAACCGGGGAGCTGTTTTTT
CASSLDLAGGTGELFF
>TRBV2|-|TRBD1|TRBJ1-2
TGTGCCAGCAGGAACCACATTAGACAGGGGCCGTTCGGTGGCTACACCTTC
CASRNHIRQGPFGGYTF
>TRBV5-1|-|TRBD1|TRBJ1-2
TGCGCCAGCAGCATAGATCTTGGGACAGGGAATGGCTACACCTTC
CASSIDLGTGNGYTF
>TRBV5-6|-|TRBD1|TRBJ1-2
TGTGCCAGCAGCTCAACAGGGGGGGACTATGGCTACACCTTC
CASSSTGGDYGYTF
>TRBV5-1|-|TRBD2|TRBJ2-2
TGCGCCAGCAGGCTCGGGGGGGCCAACACCGGGGAGCTGTTTTTT
CASRLGGANTGELFF
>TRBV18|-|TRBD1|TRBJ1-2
TGTGCCAGCTCACGGATGCCGGGACAGGGCCCCGATTCGGGCTATGGCTACACCTTC
CASSRMPGQGPDSGYGYTF
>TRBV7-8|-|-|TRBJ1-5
TGTGCCAGCAGCTTGAAGTTTAGGGGTCAGCCCCAGCATTTT
CASSLKFRGQPQHF
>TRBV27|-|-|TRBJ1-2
TGTGCCAGCAGTTTTGGTCAGGGGTTCATACATGGCTACACCTTC
CASSFGQGFIHGYTF
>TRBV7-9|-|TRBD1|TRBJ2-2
TGTGCCAGCAGCTTAAATTGGGACAGGATTAACACCGGGGAGCTGTTTTTT
CASSLNWDRINTGELFF
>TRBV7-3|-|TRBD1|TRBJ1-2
TGTGCCAGCAGCCCGACAGGGGGAAGTTTGTATGGCTACACCTTC
CASSPTGGSLYGYTF
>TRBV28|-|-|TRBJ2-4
TGTGCCAGCAGTATTCTAGAAGGGCGGGGTCTAGCCAAAAACATTCAGTACTTC
CASSILEGRGLAKNIQYF
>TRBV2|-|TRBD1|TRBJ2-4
TGTGCCAGCAACCCCCCGGGACAGGGGGACATTCAGTACTTC
CASNPPGQGDIQYF
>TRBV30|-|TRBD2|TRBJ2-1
TGTGCCTGGGTCCCGGGACTAGGTGAATGCGATGAGCAGTTCTTC
CAWVPGLGECDEQFF
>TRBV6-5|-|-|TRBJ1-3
TGTGCCAGCAGTTTGGACGGGAGCTCTGGAAACACCATATATTTT
CASSLDGSSGNTIYF
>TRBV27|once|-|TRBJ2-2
TGTGCCAGCACTGGACAGAACACCGGGGAGCTGTTTTTT
CASTGQNTGELFF
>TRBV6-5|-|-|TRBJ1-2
TGTGCCAGCAGCATACATAGACGGGGCTATGGCTACACCTTC
CASSIHRRGYGYTF